Below, one TCR beta chain is given with its context. The antigen is not known. The sample comes from a study of glioma-infiltrating T cells after dendritic cell vaccination. Study-wide background: Samples are from glioblastoma patients in Phase I and II dendritic cell vaccine trials.

From germline, CDR1 is SGHTA and CDR2 FQGNSA. Trimming took off 3 bases at V and 6 bases at J, with 9 bases between the two ends. CDR3 length: 12 amino acids. Study-level results: Complete blood and tumor specimen sets were limited to few patients.

Amplification used 60 V beta primers and 13 J beta primers. Method: immunoSEQ multiplex PCR; TCRdb's copy keeps in-frame clones and lacks some. The sample comprises 95,000 or so clones, around 85% of which are singletons, and roughly 2.9% rests with the top ten. Patients had residual fresh-frozen tumor tissue and more than two years of survival data. The sequence derives from a human donor with glioblastoma. The chain combines TRBV7-2 with TRBJ2-7, with D tentatively TRBD2 (6 bases). The specimen comprised blood, sampled before dendritic cell vaccination. The CDR3 region is CASSFRLGEQYF. In DNA, the CDR3 is TGTGCCAGCAGCTTTAGACTAGGCGAGCAGTACTTC.